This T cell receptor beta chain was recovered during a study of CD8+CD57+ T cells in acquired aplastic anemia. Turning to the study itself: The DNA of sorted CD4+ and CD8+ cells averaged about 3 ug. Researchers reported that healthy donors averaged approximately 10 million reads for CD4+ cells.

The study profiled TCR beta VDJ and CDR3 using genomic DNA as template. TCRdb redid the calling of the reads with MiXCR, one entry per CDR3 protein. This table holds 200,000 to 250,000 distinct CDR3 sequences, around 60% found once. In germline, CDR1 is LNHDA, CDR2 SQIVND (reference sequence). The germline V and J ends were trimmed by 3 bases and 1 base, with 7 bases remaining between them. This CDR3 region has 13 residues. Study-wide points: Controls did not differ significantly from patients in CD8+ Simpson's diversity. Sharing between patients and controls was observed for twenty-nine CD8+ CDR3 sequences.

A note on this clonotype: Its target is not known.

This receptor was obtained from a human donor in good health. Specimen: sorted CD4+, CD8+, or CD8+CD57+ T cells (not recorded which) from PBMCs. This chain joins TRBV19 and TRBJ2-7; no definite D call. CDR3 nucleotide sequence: TGTGCCAGTAGTATCGCCGTATCCTACGAGCAGTACTTC. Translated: CASSIAVSYEQYF.